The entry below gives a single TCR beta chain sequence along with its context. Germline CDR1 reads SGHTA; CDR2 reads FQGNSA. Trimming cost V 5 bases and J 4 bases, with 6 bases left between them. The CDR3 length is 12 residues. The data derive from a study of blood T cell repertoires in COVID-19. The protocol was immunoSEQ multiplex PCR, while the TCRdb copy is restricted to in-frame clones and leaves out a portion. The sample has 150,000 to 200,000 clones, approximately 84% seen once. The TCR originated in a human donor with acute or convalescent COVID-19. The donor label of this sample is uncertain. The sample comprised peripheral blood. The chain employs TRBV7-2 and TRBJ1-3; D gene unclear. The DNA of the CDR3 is TGTGCCAGCAGCCTACAGGGAAACACCATATATTTT. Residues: CASSLQGNTIYF.